Given below is one TCR beta chain in context. Per germline, CDR1 ENHRY and CDR2 SYGVKD. The CDR3 covers 14 residues. Trimming took off 0 bases at V and 4 bases at J, with 7 bases between the two ends. This record comes from a study of blood T cell repertoires in COVID-19. Study details: The United States, Italy and Spain supplied acute and convalescent COVID-19 samples. From T cells, B-cell-depleted T cells, or PBMCs came the material, which was cDNA or gDNA.

In the authors' workflow: Using reference gene primer amplification, nucleated cell counts were estimated. TCRdb's table, derived via immunoSEQ multiplex PCR, lists solely in-frame clones and lacks some. V, J and clone size derive from that table, while D and trimming were established from the DNA sequence. The profile shows approximately 260,000 clones, 70% to 85% of them singletons. This sequence was found in an elderly woman with active or convalescent COVID-19. The specimen sequenced was peripheral blood. The J gene is TRBJ2-1, the V gene TRBV10-3; D remains unclear. The CDR3 sequence: CAISESISYNEQFF. CDR3 sequence (DNA): TGTGCCATCAGTGAGTCGATTAGTTACAATGAGCAGTTCTTC.